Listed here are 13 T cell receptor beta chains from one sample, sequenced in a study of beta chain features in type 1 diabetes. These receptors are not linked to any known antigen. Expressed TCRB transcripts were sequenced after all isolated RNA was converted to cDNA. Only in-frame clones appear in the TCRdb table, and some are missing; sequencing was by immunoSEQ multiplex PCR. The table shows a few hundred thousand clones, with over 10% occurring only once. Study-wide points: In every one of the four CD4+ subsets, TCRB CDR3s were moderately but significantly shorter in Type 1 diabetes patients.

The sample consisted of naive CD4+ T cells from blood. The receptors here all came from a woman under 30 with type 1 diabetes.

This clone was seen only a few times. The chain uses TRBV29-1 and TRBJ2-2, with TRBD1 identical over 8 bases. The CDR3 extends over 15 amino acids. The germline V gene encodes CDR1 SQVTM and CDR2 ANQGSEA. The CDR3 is CGSRQGASNTGELFF. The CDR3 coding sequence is TGCGGATCGCGCCAGGGGGCGTCGAACACCGGGGAGCTGTTTTTT.

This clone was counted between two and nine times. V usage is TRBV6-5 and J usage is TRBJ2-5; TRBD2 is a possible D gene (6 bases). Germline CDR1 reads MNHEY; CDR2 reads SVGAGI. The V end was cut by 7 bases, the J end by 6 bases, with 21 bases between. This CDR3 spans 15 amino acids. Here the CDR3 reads CASTSTAGTYKTQYF. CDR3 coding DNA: TGTGCCAGCACCTCCACGGCCGGGACTTATAAGACCCAGTACTTC.

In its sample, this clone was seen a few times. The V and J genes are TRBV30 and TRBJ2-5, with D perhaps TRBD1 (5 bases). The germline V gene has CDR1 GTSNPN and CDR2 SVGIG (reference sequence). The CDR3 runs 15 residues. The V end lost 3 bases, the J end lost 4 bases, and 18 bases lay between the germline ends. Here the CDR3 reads CAWRGLYEPGETQYF. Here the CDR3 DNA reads TGTGCCTGGAGGGGGCTTTATGAGCCCGGAGAGACCCAGTACTTC.

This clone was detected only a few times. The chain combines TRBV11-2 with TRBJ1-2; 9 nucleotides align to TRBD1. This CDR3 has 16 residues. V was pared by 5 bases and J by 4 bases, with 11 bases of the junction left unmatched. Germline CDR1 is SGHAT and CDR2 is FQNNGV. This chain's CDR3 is CASSRLPGQGTYGYTF. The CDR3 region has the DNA TGTGCCAGCAGCAGACTCCCGGGACAGGGTACCTATGGCTACACCTTC.

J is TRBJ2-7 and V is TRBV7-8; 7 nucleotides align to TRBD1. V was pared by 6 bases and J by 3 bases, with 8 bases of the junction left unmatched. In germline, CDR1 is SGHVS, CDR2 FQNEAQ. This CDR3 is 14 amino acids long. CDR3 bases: TGTGCCAGCAGGCCAGGACAGGTCTACTACGAGCAGTACTTC. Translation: CASRPGQVYYEQYF.

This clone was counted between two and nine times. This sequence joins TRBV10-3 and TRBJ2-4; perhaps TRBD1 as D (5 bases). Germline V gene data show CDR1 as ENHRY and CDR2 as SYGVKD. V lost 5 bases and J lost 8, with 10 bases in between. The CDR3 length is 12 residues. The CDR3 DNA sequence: TGTGCCATCAGTACGGAAGGGGACATTCAGTACTTC. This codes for CAISTEGDIQYF.

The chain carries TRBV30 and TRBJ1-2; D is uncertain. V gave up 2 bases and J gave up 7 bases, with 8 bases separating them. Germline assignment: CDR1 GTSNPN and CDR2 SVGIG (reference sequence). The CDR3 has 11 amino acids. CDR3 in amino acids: CAWSSRGGYTF. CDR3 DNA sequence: TGTGCCTGGAGTAGTCGCGGTGGCTACACCTTC.

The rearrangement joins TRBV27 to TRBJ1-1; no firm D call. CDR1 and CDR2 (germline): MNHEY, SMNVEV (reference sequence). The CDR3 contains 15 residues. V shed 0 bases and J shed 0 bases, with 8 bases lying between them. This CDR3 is CASSLSLTVNTEAFF. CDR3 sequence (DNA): TGTGCCAGCAGTTTATCCCTCACGGTGAACACTGAAGCTTTCTTT.

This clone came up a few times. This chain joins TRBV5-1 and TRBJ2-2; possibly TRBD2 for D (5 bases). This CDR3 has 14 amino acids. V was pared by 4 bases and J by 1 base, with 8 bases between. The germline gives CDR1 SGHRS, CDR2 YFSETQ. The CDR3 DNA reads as TGCGCCAGCAGCCTAGCTGAGAACACCGGGGAGCTGTTTTTT. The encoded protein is CASSLAENTGELFF.

The CDR3 is CASWRQGMNTEAFF. The CDR3 DNA follows: TGTGCCAGTTGGAGACAGGGGATGAACACTGAAGCTTTCTTT. The chain links TRBV19 to TRBJ1-1; 8 bases map to TRBD1. Germline V gene lookup returns CDR1 LNHDA and CDR2 SQIVND (reference sequence). The trim removed 8 bases at V and 0 bases at J, leaving 5 bases unmatched. The CDR3 is made up of 14 amino acids. The whole variable domain, remainder taken from reference TRBV19 and TRBJ1-1, is DGGITQSPKYLFRKEGQNVTLSCEQNLNHDAMYWYRQDPGQGLRLIYYSQIVNDFQKGDIAEGYSVSREKKESFPLTVTSAQKNPTAFYLCASWRQGMNTEAFFGQGTRLTVV.

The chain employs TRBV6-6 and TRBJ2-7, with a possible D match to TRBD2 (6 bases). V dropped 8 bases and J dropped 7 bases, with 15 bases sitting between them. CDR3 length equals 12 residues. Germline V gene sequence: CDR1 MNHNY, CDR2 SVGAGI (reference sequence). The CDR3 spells CASCGELREQYF. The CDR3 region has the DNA TGTGCCAGCTGCGGGGAACTGAGGGAGCAGTACTTC.

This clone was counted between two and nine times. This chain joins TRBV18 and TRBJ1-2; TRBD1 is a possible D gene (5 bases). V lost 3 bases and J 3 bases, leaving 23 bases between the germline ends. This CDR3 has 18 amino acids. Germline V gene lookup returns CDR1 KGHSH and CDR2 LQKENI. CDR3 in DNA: TGTGCCAGCTCACCTGGGGGGAACTCCCCGTTATCAGACTATGGCTACACCTTC. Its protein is CASSPGGNSPLSDYGYTF.

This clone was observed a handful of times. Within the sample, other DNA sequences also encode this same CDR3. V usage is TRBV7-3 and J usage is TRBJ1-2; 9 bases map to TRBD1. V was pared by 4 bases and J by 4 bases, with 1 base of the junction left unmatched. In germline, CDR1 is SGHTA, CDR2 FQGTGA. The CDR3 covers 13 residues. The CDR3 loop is CASSSGQGYGYTF. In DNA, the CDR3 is TGTGCCAGCAGCTCGGGACAGGGCTATGGCTACACCTTC.